The 3 T cell receptor beta chains listed next were all sequenced from one sample in a study of cytomegalovirus exposure and HLA in healthy donors. The PCR used 60 Vbeta and 13 Jbeta primers. Repertoires were generated with immunoSEQ multiplex PCR, while TCRdb's copy carries only in-frame clones and drops some. The sample carries 95,000 to 110,000 clones, approximately 79% recorded once. What was sequenced was PBMCs. These receptors were collected from a woman in her thirties or forties in good health and CMV-seropositive.

The V gene is TRBV11-3, the J gene TRBJ1-2; TRBD1 is a possible D gene (6 bases). Trimming cost V 5 bases and J 1 base, with 11 bases left between them. CDR1 and CDR2 (germline): SGHNT, YENEEA. CDR3 length: 14 residues. CDR3 in DNA: TGTGCCAGCAGCCTTCCAGGGGATAACTATGGCTACACCTTC. As protein: CASSLPGDNYGYTF.

This clone turned up a few times. CDR3 region: CASSLRQGKDTEAFF. In DNA, the CDR3 is TGTGCCAGCAGCTTGCGACAGGGAAAGGACACTGAAGCTTTCTTT. The V gene is TRBV5-4, the J gene TRBJ1-1; 7 bases map to TRBD1. The CDR3 contains 15 residues. Germline V gene data show CDR1 as SGHNT and CDR2 as YYREEE (reference sequence). Unmatched junction bases numbered 6, after V lost 1 base and J lost 3 bases.

J is TRBJ2-5 and V is TRBV1; TRBD2, the table's D call, lacks a check against the DNA. TRBV1 is shown as a pseudogene. CDR3 length: 17 residues. The CDR3 sequence: CTSSQLAGGTYQETQYF. The CDR3 DNA reads TGCACCAGCAGTCAGCTAGCGGGGGGGACGTACCAAGAGACCCAGTACTTC.